This passage covers 17 T cell receptor beta chains from one sample sequenced in a study of PD-1 blockade in classical Hodgkin lymphoma. Documented time point: cycle 4 day 1 (C4D1), after more than five weeks of nivolumab. Following autologous stem cell transplantation, relapse occurred in every patient, and exposure to brentuximab vedotin varied. The assay was immunoSEQ multiplex PCR, and TCRdb's table has in-frame clones only and misses some. The sample lists about 19,000 clones; 65% to 80% were seen once. Sample: peripheral blood mononuclear cells (PBMCs), taken before the fourth cycle of nivolumab. Receptors originate from a human donor with classical Hodgkin lymphoma.

This clone was detected a few times. This chain joins TRBV27 and TRBJ1-2; no definite D call. Germline assignment: CDR1 MNHEY and CDR2 SMNVEV (reference sequence). The V end was cut by 3 bases, the J end by 2 bases, with 7 bases between. There are 13 residues in the CDR3. CDR3 nucleotide sequence: TGTGCCAGCAGTTTGTGGGGAAACTATGGCTACACCTTC. Its protein is CASSLWGNYGYTF.

The V and J genes are TRBV11-1 and TRBJ1-1, with 7 bases identical to TRBD1. There are 13 residues in the CDR3. The trim removed 5 bases at V and 8 bases at J, leaving 8 bases unmatched. CDR1 is SGHAT, CDR2 FQDESV, per germline (reference sequence). CDR3 amino acids: CASSRGQAVEAFF. In DNA form, the CDR3 reads TGTGCCAGCAGCCGAGGACAGGCGGTGGAAGCTTTCTTT.

With regard to this clone: A clone one base away is much larger, so this may be a read error. The chain joins TRBV5-4 to TRBJ2-7; TRBD2 matches at 10 bases. The ends lost 4 bases at V and 0 bases at J; junction bases unmatched: 13. Germline CDR1 reads SGHNT; CDR2 reads YYREEE (reference sequence). The CDR3 runs 18 residues. The CDR3 sequence: CASSQEASAGGISYEQYF. CDR3 DNA sequence: TGTGCCAGCAGCCAAGAAGCATCAGCGGGAGGGATCTCCTACGAGCAGTACTTC.

The CDR3 nucleotides read TGTGCCAGCAGTTACCCAAACGAAGGTTCACCCCTCCACTTT. Translation gives CASSYPNEGSPLHF. V and J are TRBV6-6 and TRBJ1-6, with D uncertain. With 2 bases removed from V and 9 bases from J, the gap between germline ends came to 11 bases. Germline loops: CDR1 MNHNY, CDR2 SVGAGI (reference sequence). The CDR3 totals 14 residues.

This rearrangement joins TRBV28 to TRBJ1-5, with no clear D. Trimming left V 8 bases short and J 4 bases short, with 18 bases between. The CDR3 length is 15 residues. Germline V gives CDR1 MDHEN, CDR2 SYDVKM. The CDR3 here is CASDPLRLINQPQHF. The CDR3 DNA reads TGTGCCAGCGATCCCCTTAGACTCATTAATCAGCCCCAGCATTTT. The full variable domain, rest sourced from reference TRBV28 and TRBJ1-5, is DVKVTQSSRYLVKRTGEKVFLECVQDMDHENMFWYRQDPGLGLRLIYFSYDVKMKEKGDIPEGYSVSREKKERFSLILESASTNQTSMYLCASDPLRLINQPQHFGDGTRLSIL.

This clone was counted only a few times. The chain employs TRBV7-2 and TRBJ2-5, with D unresolved. Germline-derived CDR1 and CDR2 are SGHTA and FQGNSA. The CDR3 runs 14 residues. V dropped 4 bases and J dropped 0 bases, with 9 bases sitting between them. CDR3 sequence reads: CASSSGGNQETQYF. CDR3 DNA: TGTGCCAGCAGCTCAGGCGGTAACCAAGAGACCCAGTACTTC.

The chain joins TRBV2 to TRBJ2-3; D could derive from TRBD1 or TRBD2 (5 bases each). CDR1 and CDR2 (germline): SNHLY, FYNNEI. Deletions cut 4 bases from V and 4 bases from J, with 9 bases between. This CDR3 is 13 amino acids long. The DNA of the CDR3 is TGTGCCAGCAGTGTCCTGGGGGCAGATACGCAGTATTTT. Protein product: CASSVLGADTQYF.

The chain combines TRBV4-2 with TRBJ2-1, with D perhaps matching TRBD2 (5 bases). The CDR3 consists of 17 residues. Looked up from germline, CDR1 is LGHNA and CDR2 is YNFKEQ. Trimming took 0 bases from V and 0 from J, leaving 12 bases between them. The CDR3 reads CASSQEPLGSSYNEQFF. Written as DNA, the CDR3 is TGTGCCAGCAGCCAAGAACCTCTAGGGAGCTCCTACAATGAGCAGTTCTTC.

This sequence joins TRBV30 and TRBJ1-2; D remains unclear. CDR1 GTSNPN and CDR2 SVGIG come from the germline V gene (reference sequence). V lost 5 bases and J 8 bases, leaving 9 bases between the germline ends. This CDR3 spans 10 amino acids. The CDR3 region is CAWVGGGYTF. The CDR3 region has the DNA TGTGCCTGGGTAGGTGGAGGCTACACCTTC.

The CDR3 sequence: CASSLGKSSYNEQFF. CDR3 nucleotide sequence: TGTGCCAGCTCACTGGGGAAGTCTTCCTACAATGAGCAGTTCTTC. This chain uses TRBV18 with TRBJ2-1; no definite D call. V was trimmed by 4 bases and J by 1 base, leaving 11 bases between them. This CDR3 is 15 amino acids long. CDR1 is KGHSH, CDR2 LQKENI, per germline.

This clone was observed a handful of times. The chain joins TRBV12-5 to TRBJ2-3; D perhaps matches TRBD2 (6 bases). CDR1 and CDR2 (germline): LGHNT, FRNRAP. Trimming pared 1 base from V and 6 bases from J, leaving 8 bases between. The CDR3 is 13 amino acids. CDR3 in amino acids: CASGLAGGDTQYF. The CDR3 DNA reads as TGTGCTAGTGGTTTGGCTGGAGGGGATACGCAGTATTTT.

The rearrangement joins TRBV6-1 to TRBJ1-2, with no clear D. Germline CDR1 and CDR2: MNHNS and SASEGT. The CDR3 is made up of 12 amino acids. V lost 5 bases, J lost 7 bases, and 11 bases lay in between. The CDR3, as DNA: TGTGCCAGCAGTTGGACCGAGCTTGGCTACACCTTC. Residues: CASSWTELGYTF.

This chain uses TRBV6-5 with TRBJ1-6; D not certain. The CDR3 is 14 amino acids. Germline V gene sequence: CDR1 MNHEY, CDR2 SVGAGI. V was trimmed by 2 bases and J by 4 bases, leaving 6 bases between them. As DNA, the CDR3 is TGTGCCAGCAGTTACCGCAGTTATAATTCACCCCTCCACTTT. This encodes CASSYRSYNSPLHF.

This clone was recorded once. The sample holds other DNA sequences that translate to the same CDR3. V is TRBV19 and J is TRBJ2-6; no clear D. There are 15 residues in the CDR3. Germline assignment: CDR1 LNHDA and CDR2 SQIVND (reference sequence). Trimming stripped 2 bases from V and 0 bases from J, with 5 bases between. The CDR3: CASSILSSGANVLTF. The CDR3 DNA is TGTGCCAGTAGTATACTCAGCTCTGGGGCCAACGTCCTGACTTTC. The full variable domain, completed using reference TRBV19 and TRBJ2-6, is DGGITQSPKYLFRKEGQNVTLSCEQNLNHDAMYWYRQDPGQGLRLIYYSQIVNDFQKGDIAEGYSVSREKKESFPLTVTSAQKNPTAFYLCASSILSSGANVLTFGAGSRLTVL.

The gene calls are TRBV6-5 and TRBJ2-7; a weak D match, TRBD2 (6 bases). CDR1 MNHEY and CDR2 SVGAGI come from the germline V gene. Trimming took 3 bases from V and 6 from J, leaving 9 bases between them. This CDR3 has 12 amino acids. The CDR3 DNA is TGTGCCAGCAGTTATTTCGGGGGCGAGCAGTACTTC. Translation gives CASSYFGGEQYF.

This chain connects TRBV5-1 to TRBJ1-2; the D gene is possibly TRBD1 (5 bases). Germline V gene lookup returns CDR1 SGHRS and CDR2 YFSETQ. The CDR3 covers 13 residues. The V and J ends lost 4 bases and 8 bases respectively, with 15 bases between them. The CDR3 DNA sequence: TGCGCCAGCAGCCTGGGGGTAGGGCAGGGCTACACCTTC. It encodes CASSLGVGQGYTF.

The chain joins TRBV5-1 to TRBJ1-2, with 8 nucleotides matching TRBD1. This CDR3 has 12 amino acids. Germline V gene data show CDR1 as SGHRS and CDR2 as YFSETQ. V gave up 6 bases and J gave up 6 bases; unmatched junction bases: 4. In nucleotides, the CDR3 is TGCGCCAGCAACGGACAGGGAAATGGCTACACCTTC. It specifies CASNGQGNGYTF.